This T cell receptor (beta chain) was documented in a study of technical replicates of blood from several donors. This clone was detected once. Sequencing used immunoSEQ multiplex PCR; TCRdb keeps in-frame clones, though not all of them. This table holds fewer than 100,000 clones, approximately 97% found once. The V gene's germline CDR1 is SEHNR and CDR2 FQNEAQ (reference sequence). There are 14 residues in the CDR3. V was cut by 6 bases and J by 0 bases, with 9 bases left in between. The chain uses TRBV7-9 and TRBJ1-5; no reliable D call. The sequencing sample was made of T cells isolated from PBMCs. This TCR was recovered from a human donor in good health. The CDR3 region is CASSQDHSNQPQHF. In DNA, the CDR3 is TGTGCCAGCAGTCAGGATCATAGCAATCAGCCCCAGCATTTT.